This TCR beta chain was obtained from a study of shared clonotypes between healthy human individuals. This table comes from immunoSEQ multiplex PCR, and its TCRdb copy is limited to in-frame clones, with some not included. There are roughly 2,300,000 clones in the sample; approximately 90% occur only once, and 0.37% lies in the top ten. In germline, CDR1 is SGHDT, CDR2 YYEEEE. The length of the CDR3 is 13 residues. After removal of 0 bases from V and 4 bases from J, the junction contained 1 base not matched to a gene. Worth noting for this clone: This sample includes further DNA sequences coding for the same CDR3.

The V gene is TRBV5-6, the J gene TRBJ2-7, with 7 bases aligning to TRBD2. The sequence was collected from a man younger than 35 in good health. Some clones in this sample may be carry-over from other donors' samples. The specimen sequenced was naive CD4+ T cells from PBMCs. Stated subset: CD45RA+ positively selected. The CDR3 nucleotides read TGTGCCAGCAGCTTGGGCGGGGGTTACGAGCAGTACTTC. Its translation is CASSLGGGYEQYF. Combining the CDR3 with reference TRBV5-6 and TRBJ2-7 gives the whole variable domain DAGVTQSPTHLIKTRGQQVTLRCSPKSGHDTVSWYQQALGQGPQFIFQYYEEEERQRGNFPDRFSGHQFPNYSSELNVNALLLGDSALYLCASSLGGGYEQYFGPGTRLTVT.